The present entry profiles one T cell receptor (beta chain) with its context. Its antigen is as yet unknown. This sample was taken from a study of siplizumab effects on memory and regulatory T cells. Study conclusions and caveats: The authors did not confirm suppressive function in proliferating Tregs from siplizumab cultures.

V gave up 2 bases and J gave up 0 bases, with 17 bases separating them. Germline V gene sequence: CDR1 MRHNA, CDR2 SNTAGT. This CDR3 has 19 residues. Using immunoSEQ multiplex PCR, the repertoire was profiled, and TCRdb retains in-frame clones only, with some absent. The sample has about 94,000 clones, about 94% seen once. The sequence came from a human donor in good health. The chain uses TRBV6-4 and TRBJ1-6, with no clear D. Sequenced material: non-Treg CD4+ T cells sorted from blood. CDR3 in amino acids: CASSDRAAGLSSYNSPLHF. CDR3 in DNA: TGTGCCAGCAGTGACAGGGCGGCCGGCCTTAGCTCCTATAATTCACCCCTCCACTTT.